These 21 T cell receptor beta chains were sequenced from one sample in a study of blood T cell repertoires in COVID-19. TCRdb keeps only in-frame clones here, not all; method: immunoSEQ multiplex PCR. The repertoire holds approximately 160,000 clones, with roughly 87% as singletons. Input material: PBMCs or T cells enriched from blood (not recorded which). The receptor set was obtained from a woman aged 45 to 65 who had recovered from COVID-19.

By sample fraction, this clone is medium-sized. The gene calls are TRBV20-1 and TRBJ2-7; 8 bases are shared with TRBD2. V lost 3 bases to trimming and J lost 6 bases; unmatched junction nucleotides: 13. The CDR3 totals 15 residues. Germline V lookup: CDR1 DFQATT, CDR2 SNEGSKA (reference sequence). The DNA for the CDR3 is TGCAGTGCTAGTATCTCGGTAGCGGGATTTTCCGAGCAGTACTTC. Protein: CSASISVAGFSEQYF.

Here the CDR3 DNA reads TGTGCCAGCAGCTTATTTGTGGTGCCGGATTCACCCCTCCACTTT. Amino acids: CASSLFVVPDSPLHF. The chain employs TRBV7-2 and TRBJ1-6; D unresolved. The V gene lost 2 bases and the J gene lost 8 bases, with 13 bases spanning the gap. Germline CDR1 and CDR2: SGHTA and FQGNSA. The CDR3 length is 15 residues.

This clone showed up just a few times. The V gene is TRBV3-1 (or the pseudogene TRBV3-2), the J gene TRBJ2-1; 8 nucleotides align to TRBD2. The CDR3 is 18 amino acids. V lost 0 bases to trimming and J lost 5 bases; unmatched junction nucleotides: 12. The germline V gene encodes CDR1 LGHDT and CDR2 YNNKEL (reference sequence). The DNA of the CDR3 is TGTGCCAGCAGCCAAGAATCCAGCGGGAGTTATGTTGACAATGAGCAGTTCTTC. Translation gives CASSQESSGSYVDNEQFF.

The chain employs TRBV30 and TRBJ2-1; 10 nucleotides line up with TRBD2. Germline lookup yields CDR1 GTSNPN and CDR2 SVGIG (reference sequence). This CDR3 comprises 18 residues. The junction had 14 bases not matched to a gene; V was cut back by 0 bases and J by 6 bases. The CDR3, as DNA: TGTGCCTGGAGTGTACGGTCTTACACTAGCGGGACCCTCAATGAGCAGTTCTTC. Its protein is CAWSVRSYTSGTLNEQFF.

The V call is TRBV19, the J call TRBJ1-1; D perhaps matches TRBD1 (5 bases). Germline CDR1 is LNHDA and CDR2 is SQIVND (reference sequence). Trimming removed 6 bases at V and 1 base at J, with 6 bases between. CDR3 length: 12 residues. Here the CDR3 DNA reads TGTGCCAGTAGGGGGGGGAACACTGAAGCTTTCTTT. Its protein product is CASRGGNTEAFF.

The gene calls are TRBV7-2 and TRBJ2-1, with 8 bases matching TRBD2. CDR1 and CDR2 (germline): SGHTA, FQGNSA. The CDR3 extends over 14 amino acids. V trimming: 4 bases; J trimming: 8 bases; junction bases outside the gene matches: 7. The CDR3 here is CASSSWTSSDEQFF. CDR3 DNA: TGTGCCAGCAGCTCCTGGACTAGCAGCGATGAGCAGTTCTTC.

The chain is built from TRBV30 and TRBJ1-1, with no clear D. Germline V gene lookup returns CDR1 GTSNPN and CDR2 SVGIG (reference sequence). Trimming took 3 bases from V and 5 from J, leaving 10 bases between them. The CDR3 contains 12 residues. The CDR3 reads CAWRPGSTEAFF. The CDR3 DNA follows: TGTGCCTGGAGGCCGGGGAGTACTGAAGCTTTCTTT.

This clone has a handful of counts. This rearrangement joins TRBV9 to TRBJ1-2; 7 nucleotides line up with TRBD1. The CDR3 covers 16 residues. Germline CDR1 reads SGDLS; CDR2 reads YYNGEE. V was pared by 4 bases and J by 0 bases, with 9 bases of the junction left unmatched. The DNA for the CDR3 is TGTGCCAGCAGCCCAGACGGGGGACAGACTAACTATGGCTACACCTTC. Its translation is CASSPDGGQTNYGYTF.

The CDR3 is CASSTSGTGGGYTF. CDR3 sequence (DNA): TGTGCCAGCAGTACCTCCGGGACAGGCGGTGGCTACACCTTC. V and J are TRBV27 and TRBJ1-2, with TRBD1 matching over 8 bases. The germline V gene encodes CDR1 MNHEY and CDR2 SMNVEV (reference sequence). The CDR3 spans 14 residues. The ends lost 5 bases at V and 7 bases at J; junction bases unmatched: 9.

This clone occurred once. The chain links TRBV6-5 to TRBJ2-7; 10 bases line up with TRBD2. Germline V gene sequence: CDR1 MNHEY, CDR2 SVGAGI. V gave up 6 bases and J gave up 6 bases; unmatched junction bases: 11. The CDR3 length is 15 residues. The CDR3: CASSRWTSGVSEQYF. CDR3 sequence (DNA): TGTGCCAGCAGCCGCTGGACTAGCGGCGTCTCCGAGCAGTACTTC.

The gene calls are TRBV10-3 and TRBJ2-2, with a tentative D call TRBD1 (6 bases). V dropped 6 bases and J dropped 0 bases, with 8 bases sitting between them. The CDR3 has 14 residues. Germline V CDR1 and CDR2: ENHRY, SYGVKD. The chain's CDR3 is CAIRGAANTGELFF. The CDR3 coding sequence is TGTGCCATCAGGGGGGCCGCGAACACCGGGGAGCTGTTTTTT.

The chain recombines TRBV11-2 with TRBJ1-5, with a weak D call TRBD1 (5 bases). CDR3 size: 16 residues. The germline V and J ends were trimmed by 5 bases and 0 bases, with 14 bases remaining between them. Germline values: CDR1 SGHAT, CDR2 FQNNGV. The CDR3 here is CASSRRAGGSNQPQHF. CDR3 DNA: TGTGCCAGCAGCCGTCGCGCGGGGGGTAGCAATCAGCCCCAGCATTTT.

V is TRBV28 and J is TRBJ1-4, with D possibly being TRBD1 (6 bases). Germline-derived CDR1 and CDR2 are MDHEN and SYDVKM. V was cut by 6 bases and J by 5 bases, with 19 bases left in between. This CDR3 comprises 16 residues. The CDR3 nucleotides read TGTGCCAGCAGCCACATGACAGGTCAGCCCAATGAAAAACTGTTTTTT. Translated: CASSHMTGQPNEKLFF.

The V call is TRBV12-5, the J call TRBJ2-1; TRBD1 might be the D (6 bases). The germline V and J ends were trimmed by 1 base and 4 bases, with 8 bases remaining between them. The germline CDR1 and CDR2 sequences are LGHNT and FRNRAP. There are 14 residues in the CDR3. The CDR3 DNA reads TGTGCTAGTGGTTTGGGCACAGGGTACAATGAGCAGTTCTTC. Translating gives CASGLGTGYNEQFF.

V usage is TRBV28 and J usage is TRBJ1-2, with 12 positions matching TRBD1. Germline CDR1 reads MDHEN; CDR2 reads SYDVKM. The CDR3 is 15 residues long. V shed 7 bases and J 8 bases; nucleotides not matched to a gene: 11. The DNA of the CDR3 is TGTGCCAGCATAAAATGGGGGACAGGGGGCAGCGGCTACACCTTC. Translated, it gives CASIKWGTGGSGYTF.

The chain recombines TRBV5-4 with TRBJ2-3; possibly TRBD2 for D (6 bases). The germline V gene has CDR1 SGHNT and CDR2 YYREEE (reference sequence). V shed 0 bases and J shed 1 base, with 12 bases lying between them. The CDR3 is made up of 16 amino acids. The CDR3 DNA sequence: TGTGCCAGCAGCTTGGGGTCGTGGGGGGGCACAGATACGCAGTATTTT. This sequence encodes CASSLGSWGGTDTQYF.

The V gene is TRBV3-1 (or the pseudogene TRBV3-2), the J gene TRBJ1-1; tentative D call: TRBD1 (5 bases). This CDR3 spans 14 amino acids. The V gene lost 3 bases and the J gene lost 0 bases, with 8 bases spanning the gap. Germline V gene data show CDR1 as LGHDT and CDR2 as YNNKEL (reference sequence). The CDR3 DNA sequence: TGTGCCAGCAGCCAGGTGGGGCTGAACACTGAAGCTTTCTTT. Encoded protein: CASSQVGLNTEAFF.

The chain carries TRBV4-3 and TRBJ2-7; 10 bases map to TRBD2. The CDR3 is 16 residues long. V lost 3 bases to trimming and J lost 0 bases; unmatched junction nucleotides: 5. Germline CDR1 and CDR2: LGHNA and YSLEER. CDR3 amino acids: CASSHHLAGDSYEQYF. As DNA, the CDR3 is TGCGCCAGCAGCCACCATCTAGCGGGAGACTCCTACGAGCAGTACTTC.

The J gene is TRBJ2-5, the V gene TRBV7-8, with TRBD2 identical over 12 bases. The CDR3 covers 13 residues. Germline assignment: CDR1 SGHVS and CDR2 FQNEAQ. With V trimmed by 11 bases and J by 7 bases, 8 bases remained unmatched. CDR3: CAVSSGRDRTQYF. The CDR3 bases are TGTGCCGTTTCTAGCGGGAGGGACCGGACCCAGTACTTC. Full variable domain (rest looked up from reference TRBV7-8 and TRBJ2-5): GAGVSQSPRYKVAKRGQDVALRCDPISGHVSLFWYQQALGQGPEFLTYFQNEAQLDKSGLPSDRFFAERPEGSVSTLKIQRTQQEDSAVYLCAVSSGRDRTQYFGPGTRLLVL.

As DNA, the CDR3 is TGTGCCAGCAGCCCCCAGGCGGGACTGGTAACCTACGAGCAGTACTTC. Amino acid sequence: CASSPQAGLVTYEQYF. This chain links TRBV7-2 with TRBJ2-7; a possible D gene is TRBD2 (6 bases). Trimming cost V 5 bases and J 2 bases, with 19 bases left between them. Germline-derived CDR1 and CDR2 are SGHTA and FQGNSA. This CDR3 is built from 16 residues.

The CDR3 is CAWSGFGRNSGNTIYF. The CDR3, as DNA: TGTGCCTGGAGTGGGTTTGGCCGAAACTCTGGAAACACCATATATTTT. The chain couples TRBV30 to TRBJ1-3; D gene uncertain. CDR3 length: 16 amino acids. V was shortened by 1 base and J by 0 bases, with 13 bases between the two germline ends. Germline V gene lookup returns CDR1 GTSNPN and CDR2 SVGIG (reference sequence).